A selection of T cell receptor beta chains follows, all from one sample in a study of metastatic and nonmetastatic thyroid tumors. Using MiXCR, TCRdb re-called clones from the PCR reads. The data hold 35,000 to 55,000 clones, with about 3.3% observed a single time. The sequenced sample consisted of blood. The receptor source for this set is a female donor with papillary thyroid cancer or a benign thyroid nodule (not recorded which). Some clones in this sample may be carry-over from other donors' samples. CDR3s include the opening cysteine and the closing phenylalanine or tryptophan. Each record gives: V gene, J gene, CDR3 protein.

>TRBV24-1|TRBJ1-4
CATSRGADEKLFF
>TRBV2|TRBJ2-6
CASRGTATGANVLTF
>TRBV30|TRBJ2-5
CALLFAETQYF
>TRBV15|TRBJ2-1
CATSRVRTGYGEQFF
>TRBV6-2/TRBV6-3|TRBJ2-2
CASRDGELFF
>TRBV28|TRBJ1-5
CASSWGNNQPQHF
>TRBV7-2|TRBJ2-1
CASSPTGVPYNEQFF
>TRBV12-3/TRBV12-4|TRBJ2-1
CASSLMGTGKIGEQFF
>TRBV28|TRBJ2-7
CASSRISGSLVEQYF
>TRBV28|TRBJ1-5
CASKNQKGGSINQPQHF
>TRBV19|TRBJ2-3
CASSVKLRDTQYF
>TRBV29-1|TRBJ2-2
CSVDQGNGELFF
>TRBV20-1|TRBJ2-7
CSARDRDSGKEQYF
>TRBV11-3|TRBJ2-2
CASRVGTARGVELFF
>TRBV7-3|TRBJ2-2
CASNPPGQGRTGELFF
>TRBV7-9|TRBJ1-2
CASSLADGLIGGYTF
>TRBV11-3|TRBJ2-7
CASSRKDRGGEQYF
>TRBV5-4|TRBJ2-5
CASSFTSVLGGTQYF
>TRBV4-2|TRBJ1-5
CASSQDLWGRNQPQHF
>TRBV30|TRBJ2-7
CACHGEGPYEQYF
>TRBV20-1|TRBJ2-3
CSASASGVERHF
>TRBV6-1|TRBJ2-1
CASTNIASGSDQFF
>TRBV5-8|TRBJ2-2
CASSLLGQGAGELFF
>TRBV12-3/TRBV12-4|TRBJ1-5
CASSFNRNQPQHF
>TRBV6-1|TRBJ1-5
CASGEGFQPQHF
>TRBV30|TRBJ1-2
CAYSRDRSYGYTF
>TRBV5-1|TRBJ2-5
CASSLGVYQETQYF
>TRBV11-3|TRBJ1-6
CASSVTGTLDNSPLHF
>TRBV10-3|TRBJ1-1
CAISESVDNTEAFF
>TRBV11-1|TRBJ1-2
CASSLGGQGSGYTF
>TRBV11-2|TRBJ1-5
CASSLDMTQPQHF
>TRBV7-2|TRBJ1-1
CASSLSQNTEAFF
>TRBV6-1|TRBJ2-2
CASRGLAGGPGELFF